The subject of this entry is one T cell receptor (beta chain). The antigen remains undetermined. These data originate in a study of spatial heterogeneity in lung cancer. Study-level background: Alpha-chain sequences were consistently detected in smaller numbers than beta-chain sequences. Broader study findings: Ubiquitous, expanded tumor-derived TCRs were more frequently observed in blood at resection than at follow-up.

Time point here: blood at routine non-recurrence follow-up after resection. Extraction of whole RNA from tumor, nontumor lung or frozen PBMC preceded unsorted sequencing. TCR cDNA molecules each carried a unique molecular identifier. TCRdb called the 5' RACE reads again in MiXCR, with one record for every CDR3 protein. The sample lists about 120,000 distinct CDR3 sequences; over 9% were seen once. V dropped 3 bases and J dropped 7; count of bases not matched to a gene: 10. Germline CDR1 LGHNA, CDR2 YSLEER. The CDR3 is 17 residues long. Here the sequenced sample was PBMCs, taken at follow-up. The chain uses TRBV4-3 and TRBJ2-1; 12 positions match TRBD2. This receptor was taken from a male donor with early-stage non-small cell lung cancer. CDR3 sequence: CASSQDPSGGARNEQFF. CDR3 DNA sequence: TGCGCCAGCAGCCAGGACCCTAGCGGGGGGGCGAGGAATGAGCAGTTCTTC.